This entry is about one TCR beta chain. The target antigen is unknown. The data were taken from a study of breast tumors, draining lymph nodes, adjacent tissues. Study-level findings and limits: Findings are consistent with lymph node origin and intratumoral expansion of most tumor T cells. That most tumor T cells come from lymph nodes remained unproven. Compared with lymph nodes, tumors were less diverse; compared with nontumor tissue, more.

A single record per CDR3 protein comes from TCRdb applying MiXCR to the multiplex PCR reads. The data show 20,000 to 30,000 distinct CDR3 sequences, roughly a quarter seen once. V was pared by 1 base and J by 9 bases, with 13 bases of the junction left unmatched. The CDR3 is 17 amino acids. The V gene's germline CDR1 is LGHDT and CDR2 YNNKEL (reference sequence). The sequence was obtained from a female donor with breast cancer. Some clones in this sample may be carry-over from other donors' samples. The chain employs TRBV3-1 and TRBJ2-1; the match to TRBD2 covers 9 bases. Sequencing was performed on breast tumor tissue. The CDR3 loop is CASSQGHPSGVPGEQFF. DNA of the CDR3: TGTGCCAGCAGCCAAGGACATCCTAGCGGGGTCCCGGGTGAGCAGTTCTTC.